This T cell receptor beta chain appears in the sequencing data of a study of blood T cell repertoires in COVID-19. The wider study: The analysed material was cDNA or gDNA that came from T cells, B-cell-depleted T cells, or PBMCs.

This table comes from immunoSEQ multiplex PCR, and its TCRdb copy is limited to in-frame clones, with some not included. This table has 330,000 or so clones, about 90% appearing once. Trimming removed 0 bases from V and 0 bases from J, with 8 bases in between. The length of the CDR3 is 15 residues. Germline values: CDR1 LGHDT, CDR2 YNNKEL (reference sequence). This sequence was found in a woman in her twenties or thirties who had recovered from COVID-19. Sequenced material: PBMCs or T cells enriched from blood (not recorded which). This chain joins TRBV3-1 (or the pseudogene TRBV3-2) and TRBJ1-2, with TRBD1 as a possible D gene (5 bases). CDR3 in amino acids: CASSQEPGANYGYTF. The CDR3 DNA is TGTGCCAGCAGCCAAGAGCCGGGGGCTAACTATGGCTACACCTTC.